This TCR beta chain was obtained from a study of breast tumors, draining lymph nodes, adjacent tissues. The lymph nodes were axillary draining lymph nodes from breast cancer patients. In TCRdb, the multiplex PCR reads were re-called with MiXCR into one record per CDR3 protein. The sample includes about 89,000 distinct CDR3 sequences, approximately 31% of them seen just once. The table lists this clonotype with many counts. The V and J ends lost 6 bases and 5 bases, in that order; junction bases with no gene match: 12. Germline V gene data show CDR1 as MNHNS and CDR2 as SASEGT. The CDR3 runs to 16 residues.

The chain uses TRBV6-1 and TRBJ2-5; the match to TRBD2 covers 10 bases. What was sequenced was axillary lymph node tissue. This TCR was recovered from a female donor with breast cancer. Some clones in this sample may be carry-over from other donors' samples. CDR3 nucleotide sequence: TGTGCCAGCAGACCAGGACTAGCGGTGGTGGTGGAGACCCAGTACTTC. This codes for CASRPGLAVVVETQYF.